Many counts were recorded for the clone carrying this T cell receptor beta chain. Its antigen is unidentified. V shed 5 bases, J shed 2 bases, and the junction held 12 bases outside the gene matches. The CDR3 has 17 residues. Germline V gene data show CDR1 as MDHEN and CDR2 as SYDVKM. Stable hyperthyroidism referred to disease that showed no ophthalmopathy within 18 months of follow-up. The data originate from a study of Graves' ophthalmopathy and Graves' hyperthyroidism. Findings of the study overall: Blood also held most thyroid clonotypes expanded above 0.001 frequency. Its predictions of ophthalmopathy progression gave the model over 65% sensitivity and about 78% specificity.

Investigators amplified TCR beta CDR3 regions from RNA transcripts. Second-round multiplex PCR came after a first-round RT-PCR that employed HTBI primers. Using its own MiXCR run on the multiplex PCR reads, TCRdb lists one record per CDR3 protein. The sample has roughly 400,000 distinct CDR3 sequences, approximately 18% seen once. The sequenced material came from peripheral blood. The clonotype was recovered from an adult woman with stable Graves' hyperthyroidism. The chain carries TRBV28 and TRBJ2-5, with TRBD2 matching 9 bases. The CDR3 DNA reads as TGTGCCAGCAGTCTGCCCGGGGCTAGCGGGACTCAAGAGACCCAGTACTTC. Its translation: CASSLPGASGTQETQYF.